Below, 30 T cell receptor beta chains from the same sample are listed, as sequenced in a study of T cell responses to AZD1222 COVID-19 vaccine. Some clones are missing from TCRdb's copy, which holds only in-frame ones; the method was immunoSEQ multiplex PCR. Among 150,000 to 200,000 clones listed, 85% to 90% were seen once. The source material was peripheral blood, sampled on day 0 of AZD1222 vaccination. The receptors shown here come from an adult in good health.

The rearrangement joins TRBV5-1 to TRBJ1-1, with a weak D call TRBD1 (5 bases). The CDR3 is 15 amino acids. Trimming took off 2 bases at V and 1 base at J, with 12 bases between the two ends. Germline values: CDR1 SGHRS, CDR2 YFSETQ. The CDR3 loop reads CASSFTGTKNTEAFF. In nucleotides, the CDR3 is TGCGCCAGCAGCTTTACCGGGACGAAGAACACTGAAGCTTTCTTT. Complete variable domain (other parts from reference TRBV5-1 and TRBJ1-1): KAGVTQTPRYLIKTRGQQVTLSCSPISGHRSVSWYQQTPGQGLQFLFEYFSETQRNKGNFPGRFSGRQFSNSRSEMNVSTLELGDSALYLCASSFTGTKNTEAFFGQGTRLTVV.

This clone was recorded once. The V call is TRBV7-2, the J call TRBJ2-3; D uncertain. CDR1 is SGHTA and CDR2 is FQGNSA in the germline V gene. Trimming pared 7 bases from V and 2 bases from J, leaving 13 bases between. This CDR3 region has 14 residues. CDR3 sequence (DNA): TGTGCCAGCAAAGCTCGGGCTACCACAGATACGCAGTATTTT. The encoded protein is CASKARATTDTQYF.

The rearrangement links TRBV11-2 to TRBJ1-4; 8 nucleotides line up with TRBD1. The CDR3 extends over 15 amino acids. Germline loops: CDR1 SGHAT, CDR2 FQNNGV. Germline trimming cut 3 bases from V and 7 bases from J; bases unmatched to any gene: 7. The CDR3: CASSLYRGSGEKLFF. The CDR3 bases are TGTGCCAGCAGCTTGTACAGGGGGAGCGGTGAAAAACTGTTTTTT.

The chain couples TRBV7-3 to TRBJ2-7; 7 bases are a match to TRBD1. Germline assignment: CDR1 SGHTA and CDR2 FQGTGA. The CDR3 has 16 residues. J gave up 4 bases and V 5 bases, and 14 bases lay outside the gene matches. The CDR3 is CASSTRDSYTEYEQYF. The CDR3 nucleotides read TGTGCCAGCAGCACCAGGGACAGCTATACCGAATACGAGCAGTACTTC.

This rearrangement joins TRBV6-5 to TRBJ1-5, with D possibly matching TRBD1 (5 bases). V shed 0 bases and J shed 6 bases, with 15 bases lying between them. The CDR3 has 16 residues. Looked up from germline, CDR1 is MNHEY and CDR2 is SVGAGI. The CDR3 DNA reads as TGTGCCAGCAGTTACTCTTCTATCAGGGAAGGTCAGCCCCAGCATTTT. It is translated as CASSYSSIREGQPQHF.

The chain is built from TRBV7-9 and TRBJ1-1; D is possibly TRBD1 (6 bases). The CDR3 totals 14 residues. The germline V gene has CDR1 SEHNR and CDR2 FQNEAQ (reference sequence). V was shortened by 7 bases and J by 5 bases, with 17 bases between the two germline ends. The CDR3 nucleotides read TGTGCCAGCACCCTACAACAGGGTTTGACTGAAGCTTTCTTT. It specifies CASTLQQGLTEAFF.

The chain recombines TRBV2 with TRBJ1-4; D gene ambiguous. Trimming took off 6 bases at V and 1 base at J, with 12 bases between the two ends. The CDR3 covers 15 residues. Germline V gene data show CDR1 as SNHLY and CDR2 as FYNNEI. This chain's CDR3 is CASSLGMGTNEKLFF. In nucleotides, the CDR3 is TGTGCCAGCAGCCTGGGAATGGGAACTAATGAAAAACTGTTTTTT.

The V gene is TRBV30, the J gene TRBJ2-1; 8 bases align to TRBD1. In germline, CDR1 is GTSNPN, CDR2 SVGIG (reference sequence). With 0 bases clipped from V and 2 bases from J, the junction kept 3 bases outside the gene matches. The CDR3 consists of 15 residues. The CDR3 protein is CAWSVRTGTYNEQFF. The CDR3 DNA follows: TGTGCCTGGAGTGTAAGGACAGGGACCTACAATGAGCAGTTCTTC.

In its sample, this clone was seen a few times. The rearrangement links TRBV3-1 (or the pseudogene TRBV3-2) to TRBJ2-7, with 7 bases matching TRBD1. J lost 5 bases, V lost 4 bases, and 8 bases had no gene match. This CDR3 has 14 amino acids. Germline V gene data show CDR1 as LGHDT and CDR2 as YNNKEL (reference sequence). The CDR3 reads CASSPGTARNEQYF. The CDR3 region has the DNA TGTGCCAGCAGCCCCGGGACAGCTCGGAACGAGCAGTACTTC.

The chain is built from TRBV11-2 and TRBJ1-1, with 9 bases aligning to TRBD1. Germline V lookup: CDR1 SGHAT, CDR2 FQNNGV. J lost 7 bases, V lost 0 bases, and 6 bases had no gene match. The CDR3 runs to 15 residues. The CDR3 region has the DNA TGTGCCAGCAGCTTAGATCTTGGACAGGGGCTTGAAGCTTTCTTT. Its translation is CASSLDLGQGLEAFF.

CDR3 bases: TGCGCCAGCACCGGGACTAGCGGGCCAAATGAGCAGTTCTTC. It encodes CASTGTSGPNEQFF. The genes are TRBV5-1 and TRBJ2-1, with 12 bases matching TRBD2. With 6 bases clipped from V and 7 bases from J, the junction kept 5 bases outside the gene matches. This CDR3 comprises 14 residues. From germline, CDR1 is SGHRS and CDR2 YFSETQ.

In DNA form, the CDR3 reads TGTGCCAGCAGCGTACAAGGGGTCGGGGCCAACGTCCTGACTTTC. Translating it yields CASSVQGVGANVLTF. The V gene is TRBV9, the J gene TRBJ2-6, with D maybe TRBD1 (5 bases). Trimming removed 1 base at V and 4 bases at J, with 9 bases between. CDR1 SGDLS and CDR2 YYNGEE come from the germline V gene. The CDR3 is made up of 15 amino acids.

V is TRBV10-2 and J is TRBJ2-7; D call uncertain. Trimming removed 4 bases at V and 2 bases at J, with 9 bases between. CDR1 is WSHSY and CDR2 is SAAADI in the germline V gene. This CDR3 is built from 13 residues. DNA for the CDR3: TGCGCCAGCAGTGGAGCCCTCGCCTACGAGCAGTACTTC. Amino acids: CASSGALAYEQYF.

The rearrangement uses TRBV6-2 or TRBV6-3 and TRBJ2-7, with D tentatively TRBD2 (5 bases). The CDR3 sequence is 16 residues long. Trimming removed 0 bases at V and 0 bases at J, with 12 bases between. Germline V lookup: CDR1 MNHEY, CDR2 SVGEGT. The CDR3 nucleotides are TGTGCCAGCAGTTACTCGTTAGGAGGTTACTCCTACGAGCAGTACTTC. Translated, it gives CASSYSLGGYSYEQYF.

In DNA form, the CDR3 reads TGTGCCAGCAGCCGGACTAGCGGGGGGGTGGAGACCCAGTACTTC. This sequence encodes CASSRTSGGVETQYF. The J gene is TRBJ2-5, the V gene TRBV28, with 15 positions matching TRBD2. CDR3 length: 15 amino acids. After removal of 6 bases from V and 5 bases from J, the junction contained 4 bases not matched to a gene. CDR1 is MDHEN and CDR2 is SYDVKM in the germline V gene.

J is TRBJ2-7 and V is TRBV6-5; weak D call: TRBD1 (6 bases). CDR1 and CDR2 from the germline V gene are MNHEY and SVGAGI. The CDR3 has 13 residues. Trimming pared 10 bases from V and 3 bases from J, leaving 16 bases between. The chain's CDR3 is CATDGQTSYEQYF. As DNA, the CDR3 is TGTGCCACCGATGGACAGACCAGCTACGAGCAGTACTTC.

Written as DNA, the CDR3 is TGTGCCAGCAGCTTGGGGAGGACAGCTCAAGAGACCCAGTACTTC. It encodes CASSLGRTAQETQYF. The rearrangement joins TRBV11-3 to TRBJ2-5, with D perhaps given as TRBD1 or TRBD2 (6 bases each). Germline V lookup: CDR1 SGHNT, CDR2 YENEEA. V lost 3 bases to trimming and J lost 2 bases, with 13 bases between them. This CDR3 is built from 15 residues.

This CDR3 reads CASSLNGQGLRAFF. CDR3 nucleotide sequence: TGTGCCAGCAGCCTAAATGGACAGGGCCTTCGGGCTTTCTTT. The rearrangement uses TRBV6-5 and TRBJ1-1, with 8 bases lining up with TRBD1. J gave up 11 bases and V 6 bases, and 14 bases lay outside the gene matches. CDR3 length: 14 amino acids. Germline CDR1 MNHEY, CDR2 SVGAGI.

This clone was counted between two and nine times. The V gene is TRBV5-5, the J gene TRBJ1-6; 11 nucleotides match TRBD1. CDR3 length: 16 residues. From germline, CDR1 is SGHKS and CDR2 YYEKEE (reference sequence). V was pared by 4 bases and J by 8 bases, with 8 bases of the junction left unmatched. Here the CDR3 reads CASSAGTGGRDSPLHF. The CDR3 DNA follows: TGTGCCAGCAGCGCCGGGACAGGGGGTCGAGATTCACCCCTCCACTTT.

This chain links TRBV3-1 (or the pseudogene TRBV3-2) with TRBJ2-3; 8 bases map to TRBD1. Per germline, CDR1 LGHDT and CDR2 YNNKEL (reference sequence). The CDR3 totals 13 residues. The trim removed 5 bases at V and 3 bases at J, leaving 1 base unmatched. The CDR3 reads CASSYRGTDTQYF. CDR3 DNA: TGTGCCAGCAGCTACAGGGGGACAGATACGCAGTATTTT.

The rearrangement joins TRBV7-9 to TRBJ1-1; D is unresolved. The germline V gene has CDR1 SEHNR and CDR2 FQNEAQ (reference sequence). Trimming left V 6 bases short and J 1 base short, with 9 bases between. The CDR3 has 13 residues. CDR3 sequence (DNA): TGTGCCAGCAGGGTTGGGCGGAACACTGAAGCTTTCTTT. Protein sequence: CASRVGRNTEAFF. The variable domain in full, completed from reference TRBV7-9 and TRBJ1-1, reads DTGVSQNPRHKITKRGQNVTFRCDPISEHNRLYWYRQTLGQGPEFLTYFQNEAQLEKSRLLSDRFSAERPKGSFSTLEIQRTEQGDSAMYLCASRVGRNTEAFFGQGTRLTVV.

This clone was seen more than once but under ten times. This chain links TRBV7-8 with TRBJ2-2; D may be TRBD1 (5 bases). V was clipped by 2 bases and J by 6 bases, with 10 bases between them. The CDR3 length is 14 residues. Germline values: CDR1 SGHVS, CDR2 FQNEAQ. The CDR3 loop is CASSLTTGAGELFF. The DNA of the CDR3 is TGTGCCAGCAGCTTAACCACAGGAGCCGGGGAGCTGTTTTTT.

The chain recombines TRBV19 with TRBJ2-7; tentative D call: TRBD1 (5 bases). The V and J ends lost 6 bases and 1 base respectively, with 13 bases between them. Germline V gene lookup returns CDR1 LNHDA and CDR2 SQIVND (reference sequence). The length of the CDR3 is 14 residues. The CDR3 loop is CASRTDSFSYEQYF. In DNA, the CDR3 is TGTGCCAGTAGAACAGACAGTTTTTCCTACGAGCAGTACTTC.

A few counts support this clone. The genes are TRBV19 and TRBJ1-5, with a tentative D call TRBD1 (5 bases). V was shortened by 7 bases and J by 1 base, with 11 bases between the two germline ends. The CDR3 extends over 14 amino acids. The V gene's germline CDR1 is LNHDA and CDR2 SQIVND (reference sequence). CDR3 amino acids: CASKGTVSNQPQHF. The CDR3 nucleotides are TGTGCCAGTAAAGGGACGGTAAGCAATCAGCCCCAGCATTTT.

The chain recombines TRBV7-2 with TRBJ1-2; D is uncertain. V dropped 5 bases and J dropped 4 bases, with 14 bases sitting between them. Per germline, CDR1 SGHTA and CDR2 FQGNSA. The CDR3 loop spans 14 amino acids. CDR3: CASSPASRPYGYTF. The CDR3 region has the DNA TGTGCCAGCAGCCCTGCGAGCAGACCCTATGGCTACACCTTC.

This chain connects TRBV7-2 to TRBJ2-7; maybe TRBD2 (5 bases). Trimming removed 3 bases at V and 2 bases at J, with 11 bases between. Germline V gene sequence: CDR1 SGHTA, CDR2 FQGNSA. The CDR3 spans 14 residues. The CDR3 is CASSFDRGPYEQYF. Here the CDR3 DNA reads TGTGCCAGCAGCTTCGATCGAGGGCCCTACGAGCAGTACTTC.

The CDR3 DNA reads TGTGCCACCAGTGATTCATACATTAACTATGGCTACACCTTC. Residues: CATSDSYINYGYTF. V gene TRBV24-1 combines with J gene TRBJ1-2; D unclear. The CDR3 consists of 14 residues. Germline V gene sequence: CDR1 KGHDR, CDR2 SFDVKD. Trimming shortened V by 2 bases and J by 1 base, and 7 bases separated the two germline ends.

The rearrangement links TRBV15 to TRBJ1-1; no definite D call. The CDR3 sequence is 13 residues long. Trimming shortened V by 3 bases and J by 2 bases, and 7 bases separated the two germline ends. Germline lookup yields CDR1 LNHNV and CDR2 YYDKDF (reference sequence). CDR3 DNA: TGTGCCACCAGCAGGATTTTAAACACTGAAGCTTTCTTT. As protein: CATSRILNTEAFF.

The gene calls are TRBV15 and TRBJ2-7; possibly TRBD1 for D (6 bases). Germline loops: CDR1 LNHNV, CDR2 YYDKDF (reference sequence). CDR3 length: 16 residues. V was cut by 0 bases and J by 2 bases, with 14 bases left in between. The DNA for the CDR3 is TGTGCCACCAGCAGAGAAACAGGGATCTCCGCCTACGAGCAGTACTTC. Its protein is CATSRETGISAYEQYF.

The chain employs TRBV3-1 (or the pseudogene TRBV3-2) and TRBJ1-2, with no clear D. The CDR3 has 12 amino acids. V was clipped by 2 bases and J by 3 bases, with 4 bases between them. Germline CDR1 LGHDT, CDR2 YNNKEL (reference sequence). The CDR3 sequence is CASSQYHYGYTF. DNA for the CDR3: TGTGCCAGCAGCCAATACCACTATGGCTACACCTTC.